This entry lists 15 T cell receptor beta chains sequenced from one sample in a study of T cells in Graves' hyperthyroidism and ophthalmopathy. TCR beta CDR3 region amplification was performed from RNA transcripts. When the TCR CDR3 underwent first-round RT-PCR, the HTBI primer set was used. Using its own MiXCR run on the multiplex PCR reads, TCRdb lists one record per CDR3 protein. Of approximately 370,000 distinct CDR3 sequences in the sample, 15% were seen once. Source material: blood. Every receptor here comes from a woman aged 25 to 45 with Graves' hyperthyroidism.

In this sample, this clonotype turned up many times. V is TRBV28 and J is TRBJ2-3; TRBD2 matches 15 bases. The CDR3 runs to 17 residues. Trimming took 8 bases from V and 0 from J; bases not matched to a gene: 6. Germline lookup yields CDR1 MDHEN and CDR2 SYDVKM. The CDR3 DNA follows: TGTGCCAGCGTATCCGGGACTAGCGGGAGGAGCACAGATACGCAGTATTTT. It encodes CASVSGTSGRSTDTQYF.

This clonotype was found many times. V is TRBV28 and J is TRBJ2-7; D gene uncertain. Trimming removed 3 bases from V and 2 bases from J, with 8 bases in between. The germline gives CDR1 MDHEN, CDR2 SYDVKM. CDR3 length equals 13 residues. Here the CDR3 reads CASSLSVAYEQYF. The CDR3 nucleotides are TGTGCCAGCAGTTTGTCTGTAGCCTACGAGCAGTACTTC.

This clonotype has ten or more counts. This chain's CDR3 is CASSHRVLAGGIIDTQYF. The DNA of the CDR3 is TGTGCCAGCAGCCACAGGGTACTAGCGGGAGGAATTATAGATACGCAGTATTTT. V and J are TRBV12-3 or TRBV12-4 and TRBJ2-3, with TRBD2 matching 12 bases. The CDR3 has 18 amino acids. V gave up 6 bases and J gave up 5 bases; unmatched junction bases: 15.

This clonotype was seen a few times. V gene TRBV20-1 combines with J gene TRBJ2-1; perhaps D is TRBD1 or TRBD2 (5 bases each). Germline V gives CDR1 DFQATT, CDR2 SNEGSKA (reference sequence). Trimming cost V 3 bases and J 0 bases, with 18 bases left between them. There are 17 residues in the CDR3. The CDR3 DNA sequence: TGCAGTGCTAGGGAGGCCCGGGGCACTAGCTCCTACAATGAGCAGTTCTTC. It is translated as CSAREARGTSSYNEQFF.

Many counts were recorded for this clonotype. This chain connects TRBV28 to TRBJ1-5, with D maybe TRBD1 (6 bases). The CDR3 loop spans 18 amino acids. V lost 1 base and J lost 0, with 16 bases in between. Germline V gene sequence: CDR1 MDHEN, CDR2 SYDVKM. The CDR3 DNA follows: TGTGCCAGCAGTTTATTTAGAGGGGGTCCTTTTAGCAATCAGCCCCAGCATTTT. Translation gives CASSLFRGGPFSNQPQHF.

This clonotype was seen at least ten times. This chain links TRBV5-1 with TRBJ1-1, with D perhaps matching TRBD1 (5 bases). The V and J ends lost 0 bases and 4 bases respectively, with 10 bases between them. This CDR3 spans 14 amino acids. CDR1 SGHRS and CDR2 YFSETQ come from the germline V gene. The CDR3 region is CASSLASGRTEAFF. CDR3 DNA: TGCGCCAGCAGCTTGGCTTCAGGGCGCACTGAAGCTTTCTTT.

The chain carries TRBV3-1 and TRBJ2-5, with 8 positions matching TRBD2. Per germline, CDR1 LGHDT and CDR2 YNNKEL (reference sequence). The length of the CDR3 is 16 residues. Trimming took 5 bases from V and 4 from J; bases not matched to a gene: 12. In nucleotides, the CDR3 is TGTGCCAGCAGCTTACGGACTAGCAGGGGTCGAGAGACCCAGTACTTC. Translating it yields CASSLRTSRGRETQYF.

This clonotype appeared many times. The V call is TRBV7-2, the J call TRBJ2-2, with D uncertain. CDR1 and CDR2 (germline): SGHTA, FQGNSA. This CDR3 is built from 17 residues. Trimming cost V 2 bases and J 1 base, with 14 bases left between them. In DNA, the CDR3 is TGTGCCAGCAGCTTATTTGGTGTTGGTAGGAACACCGGGGAGCTGTTTTTT. Translating gives CASSLFGVGRNTGELFF.

This clonotype was recorded at least ten times. V usage is TRBV9 and J usage is TRBJ2-3; 7 positions match TRBD2. The CDR3 runs to 14 residues. Germline V lookup: CDR1 SGDLS, CDR2 YYNGEE. V was pared by 10 bases and J by 3 bases, with 11 bases of the junction left unmatched. The CDR3: CASSELAGTDTQYF. The CDR3 DNA is TGTGCCTCCTCGGAATTAGCGGGTACAGATACGCAGTATTTT.

This clonotype was observed many times. The rearrangement joins TRBV7-2 to TRBJ1-2, with D tentatively TRBD1 (5 bases). V was trimmed by 5 bases and J by 2 bases, leaving 15 bases between them. Germline assignment: CDR1 SGHTA and CDR2 FQGNSA. There are 15 residues in the CDR3. CDR3 sequence (DNA): TGTGCCAGCAGCCAGACCCGGGGGACCAACTATGGCTACACCTTC. As protein: CASSQTRGTNYGYTF.

The table lists this clonotype with many counts. At one end, the junction sequence differs from germline, possibly due to a read error. The V call is TRBV27, the J call TRBJ1-1; D is possibly TRBD1 (5 bases). Germline V gene lookup returns CDR1 MNHEY and CDR2 SMNVEV (reference sequence). The CDR3 length is 14 residues. Here the CDR3 reads CANSFGTENTEAFF. The CDR3 DNA reads as TGTGCCAACAGTTTCGGGACGGAGAACACTGAAGCTTTCTTT.

The chain combines TRBV10-3 with TRBJ2-1, with 8 positions matching TRBD1. The CDR3 sequence is 14 residues long. The ends lost 10 bases at V and 1 base at J; junction bases unmatched: 6. CDR1 ENHRY and CDR2 SYGVKD come from the germline V gene. CDR3 loop: CATTDRGSYNEQFF. The CDR3 bases are TGTGCCACCACAGACAGGGGATCCTACAATGAGCAGTTCTTC.

There are many counts of this clonotype. This rearrangement joins TRBV20-1 to TRBJ2-7; D call uncertain. Germline V CDR1 and CDR2: DFQATT, SNEGSKA (reference sequence). The CDR3 runs 11 residues. Trimming removed 6 bases at V and 0 bases at J, with 6 bases between. The DNA for the CDR3 is TGCAGTGCCCCCCTCTCCTACGAGCAGTACTTC. Its protein product is CSAPLSYEQYF.

This clonotype has ten or more counts. The chain joins TRBV6-1 to TRBJ2-5, with TRBD2 as a possible D gene (6 bases). This CDR3 is built from 14 residues. Trimming stripped 4 bases from V and 5 bases from J, with 14 bases between. CDR1 and CDR2 from the germline V gene are MNHNS and SASEGT. The CDR3 is CASSAEGGRETQYF. The CDR3 DNA reads TGTGCCAGCAGTGCGGAGGGTGGAAGGGAGACCCAGTACTTC.

This chain uses TRBV5-6 with TRBJ1-4; no definite D call. Germline V lookup: CDR1 SGHDT, CDR2 YYEEEE. The CDR3 sequence is 16 residues long. The V gene lost 0 bases and the J gene lost 2 bases, with 11 bases spanning the gap. The CDR3 is CASSLAVGLTNEKLFF. Written as DNA, the CDR3 is TGTGCCAGCAGCTTGGCCGTGGGATTGACTAATGAAAAACTGTTTTTT. Variable domain in full (rest from reference TRBV5-6 and TRBJ1-4): DAGVTQSPTHLIKTRGQQVTLRCSPKSGHDTVSWYQQALGQGPQFIFQYYEEEERQRGNFPDRFSGHQFPNYSSELNVNALLLGDSALYLCASSLAVGLTNEKLFFGSGTQLSVL.